This T cell receptor (beta chain) was sequenced for a study of cytomegalovirus exposure and HLA in healthy donors. While unrecorded immune exposures were likely, the donors were nominally healthy when sampled. Findings and limits, study-wide: The authors later linked a missense DCLRE1C variant to TCR beta V- and J-gene trimming. It was confirmed in vitro that a few of the CMV-associated chains were specific for CMV antigens. The study designated 150 to 200 TCR beta chains cytomegalovirus-associated.

Use of 60 Vbeta and 13 Jbeta primers characterized the PCR. Some clones are missing from TCRdb's copy, which holds only in-frame ones; the method was immunoSEQ multiplex PCR. The repertoire consists of 120,000 or so clones, with about 80% occurring once and the leading ten covering around 15%. Trimming cost V 2 bases and J 0 bases; bases outside gene matches: 7. CDR1 and CDR2 from the germline V gene are ENHRY and SYGVKD. The CDR3 length is 17 residues. For this clone: Its specificity is not known.

The chain employs TRBV10-3 and TRBJ2-3; 8 bases match TRBD2. This TCR was recovered from a man aged 30 to 39 in good health and CMV-seropositive. Sequenced input: PBMCs. The CDR3 sequence is CAISEVRGGRSTDTQYF. The CDR3 coding sequence is TGTGCCATCAGTGAGGTTCGCGGGGGGCGTAGCACAGATACGCAGTATTTT.